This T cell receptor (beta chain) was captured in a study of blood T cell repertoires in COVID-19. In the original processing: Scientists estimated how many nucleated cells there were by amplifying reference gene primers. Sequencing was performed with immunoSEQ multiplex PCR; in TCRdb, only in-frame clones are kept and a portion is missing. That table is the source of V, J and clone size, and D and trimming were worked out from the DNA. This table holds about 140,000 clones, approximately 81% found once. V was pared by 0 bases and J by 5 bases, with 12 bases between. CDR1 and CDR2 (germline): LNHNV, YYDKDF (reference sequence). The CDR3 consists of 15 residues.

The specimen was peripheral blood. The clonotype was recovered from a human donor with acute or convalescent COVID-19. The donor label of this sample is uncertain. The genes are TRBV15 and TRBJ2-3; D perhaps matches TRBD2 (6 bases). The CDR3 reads CATSRDRGGLDTQYF. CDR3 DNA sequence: TGTGCCACCAGCAGAGACCGTGGGGGGTTAGATACGCAGTATTTT.